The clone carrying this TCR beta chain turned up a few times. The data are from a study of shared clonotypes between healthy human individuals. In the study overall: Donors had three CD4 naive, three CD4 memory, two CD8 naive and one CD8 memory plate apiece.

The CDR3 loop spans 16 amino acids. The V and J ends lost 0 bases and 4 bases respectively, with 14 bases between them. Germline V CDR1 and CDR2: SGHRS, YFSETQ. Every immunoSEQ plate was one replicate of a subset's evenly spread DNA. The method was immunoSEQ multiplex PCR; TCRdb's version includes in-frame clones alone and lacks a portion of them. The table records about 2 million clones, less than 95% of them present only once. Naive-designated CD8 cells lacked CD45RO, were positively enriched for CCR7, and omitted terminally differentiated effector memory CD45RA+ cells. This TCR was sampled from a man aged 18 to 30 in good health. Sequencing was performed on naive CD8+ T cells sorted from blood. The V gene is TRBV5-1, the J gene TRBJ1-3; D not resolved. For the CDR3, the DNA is TGCGCCAGCAGCTTGGACACTCCAGGTACCGGAAACACCATATATTTT. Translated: CASSLDTPGTGNTIYF.